The 26 T cell receptor beta chains below all came from one sample that was sequenced in a study of cytomegalovirus exposure and HLA in healthy donors. Method: immunoSEQ multiplex PCR; TCRdb's copy keeps in-frame clones and lacks some. This table has 250,000 to 350,000 clones, roughly 85% appearing once. Input material: PBMCs. The receptors here all came from a woman aged 18-30 years in good health and CMV-seronegative.

This clone occurred a few times. Here the CDR3 DNA reads TGTGCCAGCAGTAACCCGACAGGGGGCGGAGAGGGCTACACCTTC. Its translation: CASSNPTGGGEGYTF. This chain uses TRBV6-5 with TRBJ1-2; the match to TRBD1 covers 10 bases. CDR3 length: 15 amino acids. Trimming removed 5 bases from V and 8 bases from J; junction bases left unmatched: 11. Looked up from germline, CDR1 is MNHEY and CDR2 is SVGAGI.

This clone occurred a few times. The CDR3 DNA follows: TGTGCCAGCAGCTTAGCGAGCGTGAGTGAAGCTTTCTTT. This encodes CASSLASVSEAFF. The chain recombines TRBV7-9 with TRBJ1-1; D is undetermined. V was clipped by 0 bases and J by 7 bases, with 9 bases between them. The germline CDR1 and CDR2 sequences are SEHNR and FQNEAQ (reference sequence). This CDR3 region has 13 residues.

The chain carries TRBV28 and TRBJ2-7, with 9 bases lining up with TRBD1. Germline values: CDR1 MDHEN, CDR2 SYDVKM. J was trimmed by 2 bases and V by 5 bases; bases with no gene match: 7. The CDR3 is made up of 15 amino acids. The CDR3 sequence: CASSAGTGYPYEQYF. CDR3 nucleotides: TGTGCCAGCAGTGCCGGGACAGGGTATCCCTACGAGCAGTACTTC.

This clone was seen only once. The chain joins TRBV5-1 to TRBJ2-7; 7 positions match TRBD2. The CDR3 is 15 residues long. Germline V gene lookup returns CDR1 SGHRS and CDR2 YFSETQ. J gave up 0 bases and V 1 base, and 4 bases lay outside the gene matches. For the CDR3, the DNA is TGCGCCAGCAGCTTGCAAAGCGGGAACTCCTACGAGCAGTACTTC. This gives the protein CASSLQSGNSYEQYF.

This sequence joins TRBV2 and TRBJ2-7, with TRBD1 as a possible D gene (6 bases). V gave up 6 bases and J gave up 0 bases, with 15 bases separating them. The CDR3 length is 15 residues. Germline CDR1 and CDR2: SNHLY and FYNNEI. The CDR3 sequence: CASSADRRSSYEQYF. Written as DNA, the CDR3 is TGTGCCAGCAGCGCCGACAGGCGGAGCTCCTACGAGCAGTACTTC.

The rearrangement links TRBV10-3 to TRBJ2-1, with TRBD2 identical over 10 bases. Trimming took 3 bases from V and 0 from J; bases not matched to a gene: 8. Per the germline V gene, CDR1 is ENHRY and CDR2 is SYGVKD. The CDR3 totals 18 residues. DNA of the CDR3: TGTGCCATCAGTGAATATGTAGCGGGAGGCCTCTCCTACAATGAGCAGTTCTTC. Its protein product is CAISEYVAGGLSYNEQFF.

This clone was detected once. V gene TRBV18 combines with J gene TRBJ1-2; D ambiguous. The length of the CDR3 is 14 residues. CDR1 is KGHSH and CDR2 is LQKENI in the germline V gene. Trimming took off 1 base at V and 0 bases at J, with 6 bases between the two ends. The chain's CDR3 is CASSPLEANYGYTF. The CDR3 bases are TGTGCCAGCTCACCACTTGAGGCTAACTATGGCTACACCTTC.

The chain couples TRBV6-5 to TRBJ2-3, with TRBD2 identical over 7 bases. J was trimmed by 4 bases and V by 4 bases; bases with no gene match: 5. Germline CDR1 is MNHEY and CDR2 is SVGAGI. CDR3 length equals 14 residues. The CDR3 coding sequence is TGTGCCAGCAGTTCGGGCGGGGGTGCAGATACGCAGTATTTT. Protein product: CASSSGGGADTQYF.

V is TRBV4-3 and J is TRBJ2-5, with TRBD2 matching over 7 bases. CDR1 is LGHNA, CDR2 YSLEER, per germline. V trimming: 0 bases; J trimming: 9 bases; junction bases outside the gene matches: 13. The CDR3 spans 16 residues. CDR3 loop: CASSQDSTSFTGAQYF. In nucleotides, the CDR3 is TGCGCCAGCAGCCAAGATTCGACTAGCTTCACGGGGGCCCAGTACTTC.

The chain is built from TRBV5-4 and TRBJ2-7; possible D gene TRBD1, 6 bases. Looked up from germline, CDR1 is SGHNT and CDR2 is YYREEE (reference sequence). V dropped 5 bases and J dropped 3 bases, with 15 bases sitting between them. The CDR3 consists of 14 residues. The CDR3 DNA reads as TGTGCCAGCAGTGATGGACAGACTCTCTACGAGCAGTACTTC. It encodes CASSDGQTLYEQYF.

The rearrangement joins TRBV7-3 to TRBJ1-2, with D possibly matching TRBD1 (5 bases). The CDR3 has 13 residues. V was cut by 5 bases and J by 8 bases, with 15 bases left in between. Germline V lookup: CDR1 SGHTA, CDR2 FQGTGA. DNA of the CDR3: TGTGCCAGCAGCCCGGGACTCCTAGGCGGCTACACCTTC. This translates into CASSPGLLGGYTF.

This clone was counted between two and nine times. CDR3 nucleotides: TGTGCCTGGAGAGGAGGGCTAGACACTGAAGCTTTCTTT. Its protein is CAWRGGLDTEAFF. The chain combines TRBV30 with TRBJ1-1, with unresolved D. The CDR3 totals 13 residues. Germline CDR1 reads GTSNPN; CDR2 reads SVGIG (reference sequence). Between the trimmed V and J ends, which lost 3 bases and 3 bases, there was a span of 11 bases.

This clone was found once. This sequence joins TRBV2 and TRBJ2-5, with D perhaps TRBD1 (6 bases). V was shortened by 8 bases and J by 6 bases, with 16 bases between the two germline ends. Looked up from germline, CDR1 is SNHLY and CDR2 is FYNNEI. The CDR3 loop spans 13 amino acids. The CDR3 sequence: CASEAGEWKTQYF. In DNA form, the CDR3 reads TGTGCCAGCGAGGCAGGGGAGTGGAAGACCCAGTACTTC. The full variable domain, its missing parts supplied by reference TRBV2 and TRBJ2-5, is EPEVTQTPSHQVTQMGQEVILRCVPISNHLYFYWYRQILGQKVEFLVSFYNNEISEKSEIFDDQFSVERPDGSNFTLKIRSTKLEDSAMYFCASEAGEWKTQYFGPGTRLLVL.

The chain uses TRBV18 and TRBJ2-3, with D maybe TRBD1 (6 bases). V shed 3 bases and J shed 4 bases, with 14 bases lying between them. CDR3 length: 15 residues. Looked up from germline, CDR1 is KGHSH and CDR2 is LQKENI. The CDR3 nucleotides read TGTGCCAGCTCACCCTCAGGACAGTTGTCAGATACGCAGTATTTT. Its translation is CASSPSGQLSDTQYF.

The genes are TRBV5-6 and TRBJ2-1, with 12 bases identical to TRBD1. J gave up 0 bases and V 3 bases, and 4 bases lay outside the gene matches. Germline values: CDR1 SGHDT, CDR2 YYEEEE. CDR3 length: 17 amino acids. CDR3 residues: CASSWGDRGPSYNEQFF. CDR3 coding DNA: TGTGCCAGCAGCTGGGGGGACAGGGGGCCCTCCTACAATGAGCAGTTCTTC.

This clone was found once. This sample also contains other DNA sequences that code for the same CDR3. The chain links TRBV18 to TRBJ2-7; 7 positions agree with TRBD1. Trimming cost V 6 bases and J 0 bases; bases outside gene matches: 5. This CDR3 region has 14 residues. In germline, CDR1 is KGHSH, CDR2 LQKENI. This CDR3 is CASSPRDSSYEQYF. The CDR3 DNA follows: TGTGCCAGCTCCCCCAGGGACAGCTCCTACGAGCAGTACTTC.

The rearrangement links TRBV4-3 to TRBJ2-1, with D tentatively TRBD2 (6 bases). The CDR3 runs 17 residues. Trimming cost V 4 bases and J 6 bases, with 22 bases left between them. Germline values: CDR1 LGHNA, CDR2 YSLEER. The CDR3 DNA reads as TGCGCCAGCAGCCTAAAGATTATTAGGAGGGCCCGCAATGAGCAGTTCTTC. It codes for CASSLKIIRRARNEQFF.

The table lists this clone with a few counts. The chain uses TRBV11-3 and TRBJ2-1, with 12 bases fitting TRBD2. The V segment lost 4 bases and the J segment 0 bases; nucleotides outside the gene matches: 7. CDR1 is SGHNT and CDR2 is YENEEA in the germline V gene. The CDR3 is made up of 18 amino acids. Here the CDR3 reads CASSYGTSGLSSYNEQFF. Written as DNA, the CDR3 is TGTGCCAGCAGCTATGGGACTAGCGGGCTTAGCTCCTACAATGAGCAGTTCTTC.

The rearrangement uses TRBV23-1 and TRBJ2-1; TRBD2 agrees at 8 bases. TRBV23-1 is sorted into the ORF group, with uncertain function. Trimming took 2 bases from V and 2 from J; bases not matched to a gene: 8. CDR3 length equals 17 residues. The CDR3 here is CASSQHSGNEPYNEQFF. The CDR3 region has the DNA TGCGCCAGCAGTCAACATAGCGGGAATGAACCCTACAATGAGCAGTTCTTC.

This chain links TRBV19 with TRBJ2-2; 7 positions agree with TRBD1. J gave up 1 base and V 2 bases, and 4 bases lay outside the gene matches. This CDR3 comprises 16 residues. Germline V gene data show CDR1 as LNHDA and CDR2 as SQIVND (reference sequence). CDR3 sequence (DNA): TGTGCCAGTAGTATAAACAGGGGCTTGAACACCGGGGAGCTGTTTTTT. Protein product: CASSINRGLNTGELFF.

This clone showed up just a few times. This rearrangement joins TRBV4-3 to TRBJ2-2, with D hard to call. Between the trimmed V and J ends, which lost 1 base and 6 bases, there was a span of 12 bases. This CDR3 has 15 amino acids. Germline V lookup: CDR1 LGHNA, CDR2 YSLEER. The CDR3 nucleotides read TGCGCCAGCAGCCAAGGGGTTCTCCTAGCCGGGGAGCTGTTTTTT. Protein product: CASSQGVLLAGELFF.

The J gene is TRBJ1-4, the V gene TRBV6-5; D might be TRBD1 (5 bases). CDR3 length equals 14 residues. Germline assignment: CDR1 MNHEY and CDR2 SVGAGI. Between the trimmed V and J ends, which lost 6 bases and 5 bases, there was a span of 13 bases. In DNA form, the CDR3 reads TGTGCCAGCAGCCTACGAGACAGCAATGAAAAACTGTTTTTT. Amino acid sequence: CASSLRDSNEKLFF.

This chain connects TRBV28 to TRBJ2-1, with a possible D match to TRBD2 (5 bases). The length of the CDR3 is 12 residues. CDR1 is MDHEN and CDR2 is SYDVKM in the germline V gene. Trimming took off 5 bases at V and 12 bases at J, with 14 bases between the two ends. CDR3 nucleotide sequence: TGTGCCAGCAGTCTGGGAGTCCACGGGCAGTTCTTC. This codes for CASSLGVHGQFF.

The chain has TRBV5-1 and TRBJ2-2; 11 bases align to TRBD1. Germline CDR1 is SGHRS and CDR2 is YFSETQ. CDR3 size: 15 residues. V was clipped by 4 bases and J by 4 bases; unmatched bases: 3. CDR3 DNA sequence: TGCGCCAGCAGCCCGGGACAGGGGGTCACCGGGGAGCTGTTTTTT. It encodes CASSPGQGVTGELFF.

This clone was counted a single time. The chain uses TRBV6-5 and TRBJ1-4; tentative D call: TRBD1 (6 bases). CDR1 and CDR2 (germline): MNHEY, SVGAGI. This CDR3 has 13 residues. With 2 bases removed from V and 5 bases from J, the gap between germline ends came to 6 bases. CDR3 amino acids: CASSYDRNEKLFF. As DNA, the CDR3 is TGTGCCAGCAGTTACGACAGGAATGAAAAACTGTTTTTT.

The chain couples TRBV27 to TRBJ2-3, with 13 bases that match TRBD2. The CDR3 loop spans 18 amino acids. CDR1 is MNHEY and CDR2 is SMNVEV in the germline V gene (reference sequence). Germline trimming cut 2 bases from V and 7 bases from J; bases unmatched to any gene: 12. Written as DNA, the CDR3 is TGTGCCAGCAGTTTAGCTGGAGGACTAGCGGGAGTTCCAAATACGCAGTATTTT. Protein: CASSLAGGLAGVPNTQYF.